This T cell receptor (beta chain) was identified in a study of cytomegalovirus exposure and HLA in healthy donors. Notes on the study in general: According to the study, around 150 TCR beta chains were cytomegalovirus-associated.

The protocol was immunoSEQ multiplex PCR, while the TCRdb copy is restricted to in-frame clones and leaves out a portion. The data contain some 76,000 clones, 85% to 95% of them singletons. Germline CDR1 reads SNHLY; CDR2 reads FYNNEI. The J segment lost 4 bases and the V segment lost 3 bases, leaving 7 bases of the junction unmatched. This CDR3 has 15 residues. Concerning this clone itself: Its antigen remains unidentified.

The V call is TRBV2, the J call TRBJ2-5; the match to TRBD1 covers 8 bases. The source of this sequence is a woman in her late teens or twenties in good health and CMV-seronegative. Sequenced: PBMCs. The CDR3 spells CASSDRGQSIETQYF. The CDR3 bases are TGTGCCAGCAGTGACAGGGGGCAGTCGATAGAGACCCAGTACTTC.